This T cell receptor (beta chain) was identified in a study of T cells in Graves' hyperthyroidism and ophthalmopathy (dated by TCRdb to about 2019). For context, the study as a whole: Peripheral blood was collected at initial diagnosis, before any treatment. TCR V-J signatures able to tell the groups apart were searched for in a discovery cohort of 95 to 100 patients, of whom around 42 had Graves' ophthalmopathy and more than 55 had stable Graves' hyperthyroidism. TCR Vbeta CDR3 sequencing of 130 to 150 peripheral blood samples (over 40 ophthalmopathy, 75 to 80 hyperthyroidism and about 17 progressor patients) is reported in the paper. An independent validation cohort of under 20 hyperthyroidism patients and 15 or so patients who later progressed to ophthalmopathy tested prospective prediction of ophthalmopathy. In addition, the study compared T-cell repertoires in thyroid tissue and in blood from about six Graves' hyperthyroidism patients. Once sampling was done, hyperthyroidism patients were given methimazole at a starting dose of 30 mg daily, whereas ophthalmopathy patients were given high-dose intravenous methylprednisolone. The 90 to 100 discovery patients were randomly split 7:3 into training and test sets.

What the authors observed across the whole study: No statistical method was used to fix the sample size in advance, and group allocation was not hidden from the investigators. A model built on a 13 V-J signature distinguished ophthalmopathy from stable hyperthyroidism, reaching 87.88% sensitivity and 81.08% specificity in cross-validation and 80%/75% in testing. Most expanded thyroid clonotypes (frequency above 0.001) were also detected in blood, suggesting blood repertoires may reflect thyroid immune responses. During validation, the model predicted progression to ophthalmopathy a median of approximately 6 months ahead of onset, with approximately 71% sensitivity and about 75% specificity.

The TCR beta CDR3 regions were amplified from the RNA transcripts. The TCR CDR3 was subjected to a first round of RT-PCR using the HTBI primer set and the Qiagen OneStep RT-PCR kit. A second multiplex PCR round built the libraries, followed by size selection and purification. The libraries were sequenced on an Illumina HiSeq2000 using paired-end 100 bp reads. The source study handled its data this way. SOAPnuke was used to process the raw data, removing reads that contained adapters or uncalled bases, had a mean Phred below 15, or lacked an exact match to the constant primer or identifier. High-quality paired reads were merged using COPE v1.2.5, and each unique nucleotide sequence was defined as a clonotype. MiTCR v1.1 was used to align the clonotypes against IMGT TRBV, TRBD and TRBJ reference segments. The analysis was restricted to V-J combinations with a frequency above 0.0001, which together covered roughly 99% of the repertoires. The TCS score was defined as F50 (clonal expansion) divided by E x V (chaos), with BLOSUM62-based TCRdist calculated between CDR3 peptides within each V-J. Welch's t-statistics and random forest reduced roughly 540 V-J features to roughly 13, which were used in a naive Bayes classifier (R e1071). TCRdb reprocessing: public reads trimmed at Q25 with fastp, clones called with MiXCR, in-frame beta chains kept. Identical CDR3 proteins give one entry, which carries the most common genes and DNA. The V and J calls shown here were made by TCRdb, not taken from the authors' results. The sample table lists around 340,000 distinct CDR3 sequences, about 15% of them with a count of one. About 26% of the sample rests with the top ten.

This clonotype has more than one count but fewer than ten. Its antigen remains undetermined. Base quality data are lacking; no much larger clone is found one base away. Stable Graves' hyperthyroidism was defined as no progression to ophthalmopathy during 18 months of follow-up. Hyperthyroidism patients were aged 18 to 65 years and newly diagnosed, with disease duration of less than 2 months. The study excluded patients with uncontrolled infections, other autoimmune diseases, pregnancy or lactation. Clinical symptoms, serum thyroxine and TRAb, thyroid ultrasound, and orbital computed tomography formed the basis for the diagnoses. PBMCs were isolated from 7.5 to 10 ml of fresh peripheral blood by Ficoll-Paque density gradient centrifugation. Total RNA was extracted with Trizol reagent, and quality was checked on an Agilent 2100 Bioanalyzer. V ends up 4 bases short and J 8 bases short, with an unmatched junction base count of 13. CDR1 and CDR2 (MDHEN, SYDVKM) derive from the germline V gene. The cysteine opens and the phenylalanine closes a CDR3 of 15 amino acids. Solely the CDR3 DNA is kept, with 45 bases framed from the first base.

The specimen was blood. The rearrangement joined TRBV28 to TRBJ1-2; the central 7 bases match TRBD1. The source is a woman aged 25-40 years with Graves' hyperthyroidism. Here is the DNA: TGTGCCAGCAGTTCGCCGAGACAGGGCCAGCAGGGCTACACCTTC. Its product reads: CASSSPRQGQQGYTF.